The 5 T cell receptor beta chains given below trace back to one sample, sequenced in a study of T cells after yellow fever vaccination. TCRdb redid the calling of the 5' RACE reads with MiXCR, one entry per CDR3 protein. Of about 300,000 distinct CDR3 sequences in the sample, 3% to 4.5% were seen once. Source: PBMCs, taken 5 days after the yellow fever booster vaccination. Receptors originate from a man younger than 30 who received the YFV17D yellow fever vaccine.

This clonotype was counted between two and nine times. The rearrangement uses TRBV12-3 or TRBV12-4 and TRBJ2-5; the match to TRBD1 covers 9 bases. Trimming took 7 bases from V and 4 from J; bases not matched to a gene: 4. The CDR3 is made up of 13 amino acids. The CDR3, as DNA: TGTGCCAGCACCCGGGACAGGGCAGAGACCCAGTACTTC. It encodes CASTRDRAETQYF.

In its sample, this clonotype was seen many times. The chain has TRBV6-2 or TRBV6-3 and TRBJ2-3; a weak D match, TRBD2 (5 bases). V lost 8 bases and J lost 2, with 14 bases in between. Germline V gene sequence: CDR1 MNHEY, CDR2 SVGEGT. This CDR3 is 14 amino acids long. CDR3 sequence: CASRAASSTDTQYF. The CDR3 nucleotides are TGTGCCAGCCGAGCGGCCAGTTCCACAGATACGCAGTATTTT.

The CDR3 spells CASSRGPNYGYTF. Written as DNA, the CDR3 is TGTGCCAGCAGCAGAGGTCCTAACTATGGCTACACCTTC. The V and J genes are TRBV6-5 and TRBJ1-2; no clear D gene. The CDR3 runs to 13 residues. CDR1 and CDR2 from the germline V gene are MNHEY and SVGAGI. The V and J ends lost 6 bases and 0 bases respectively, with 8 bases between them.

This clonotype was counted at least ten times. The chain combines TRBV7-9 with TRBJ2-3; D is perhaps TRBD1 or TRBD2 (5 bases each). V lost 5 bases and J 2 bases, leaving 8 bases between the germline ends. The CDR3 is 13 residues long. Germline CDR1 SEHNR, CDR2 FQNEAQ (reference sequence). CDR3 amino acids: CASSQGTTDTQYF. The CDR3 DNA follows: TGTGCCAGCAGCCAAGGGACCACAGATACGCAGTATTTT.

This clonotype occurred a few times. CDR3 DNA: TGCAGTGCTAGAGATGACAGGGACTATCAGCCCCAGCATTTT. It is translated as CSARDDRDYQPQHF. J is TRBJ1-5 and V is TRBV20-1; 7 bases are shared with TRBD1. The junction had 4 bases not matched to a gene; V was cut back by 0 bases and J by 5 bases. Germline V gene sequence: CDR1 DFQATT, CDR2 SNEGSKA (reference sequence). The CDR3 sequence is 14 residues long.